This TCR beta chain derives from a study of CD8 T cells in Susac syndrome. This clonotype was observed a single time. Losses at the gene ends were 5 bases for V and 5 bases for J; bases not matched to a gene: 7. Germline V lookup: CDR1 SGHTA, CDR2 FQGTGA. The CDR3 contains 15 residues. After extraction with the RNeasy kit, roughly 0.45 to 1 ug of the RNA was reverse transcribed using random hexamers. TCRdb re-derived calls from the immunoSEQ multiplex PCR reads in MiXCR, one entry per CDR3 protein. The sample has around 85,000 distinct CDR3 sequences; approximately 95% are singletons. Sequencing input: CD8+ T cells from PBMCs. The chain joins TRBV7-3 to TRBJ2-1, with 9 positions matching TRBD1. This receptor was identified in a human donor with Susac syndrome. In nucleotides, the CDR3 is TGTGCCAGCAGCCTCCGGGACAGGGAGGACAATGAGCAGTTCTTC. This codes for CASSLRDREDNEQFF.